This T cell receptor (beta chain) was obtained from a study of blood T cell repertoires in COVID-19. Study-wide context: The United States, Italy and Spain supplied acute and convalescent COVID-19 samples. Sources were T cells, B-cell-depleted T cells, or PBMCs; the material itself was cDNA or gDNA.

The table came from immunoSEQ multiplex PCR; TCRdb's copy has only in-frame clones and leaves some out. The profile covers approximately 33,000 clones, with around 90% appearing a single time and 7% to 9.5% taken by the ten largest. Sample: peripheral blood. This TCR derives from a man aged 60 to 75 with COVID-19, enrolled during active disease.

The CDR3 sequence: CASSFRGLGVEQYF. In DNA, the CDR3 is TGTGCCAGCAGCTTTAGAGGTCTAGGCGTCGAGCAGTACTTC. The J gene is TRBJ2-7, the V gene TRBV7-2; no definite D call. Germline CDR1 is SGHTA and CDR2 is FQGNSA. Trimming removed 3 bases from V and 6 bases from J, with 15 bases in between. This CDR3 spans 14 amino acids.